This T cell receptor beta chain derives from a study of blood T cell repertoires in COVID-19. Libraries were prepared by immunoSEQ multiplex PCR; TCRdb keeps only in-frame clonotypes and omits some of them. Of over 95,000 clones in the sample, around 83% were seen once. The sequence came from a man aged 35-49 years with acute or convalescent COVID-19. Sequencing was done on a sample of peripheral blood.

The CDR3 spells CATSDWRGATNEKLFF. The CDR3, as DNA: TGTGCCACCAGTGATTGGAGGGGCGCAACTAATGAAAAACTGTTTTTT. The rearrangement uses TRBV24-1 and TRBJ1-4; D possibly corresponds to TRBD1 (5 bases). The CDR3 length is 16 residues. Germline CDR1 and CDR2: KGHDR and SFDVKD. V was shortened by 2 bases and J by 0 bases, with 9 bases between the two germline ends.